Below, 30 T cell receptor beta chains from the same sample are listed, as sequenced in a study of cytomegalovirus exposure and HLA in healthy donors. PCR used 60 Vbeta primers and 13 Jbeta primers. Assay: immunoSEQ multiplex PCR; the TCRdb copy retains only in-frame clones and omits some. The table lists about 190,000 clones, roughly four fifths of them singletons. The source material was PBMCs. These receptors all come from a woman aged 18-29 years in good health and CMV-seronegative.

This chain connects TRBV2 to TRBJ2-1; TRBD2 aligns across 14 bases. V lost 7 bases, J lost 5 bases, and 1 base stayed unmatched. Germline CDR1 reads SNHLY; CDR2 reads FYNNEI. This CDR3 region has 14 residues. CDR3 sequence reads: CASKTSGGDNEQFF. The CDR3 DNA is TGTGCCAGCAAGACTAGCGGGGGGGACAATGAGCAGTTCTTC.

J is TRBJ2-5 and V is TRBV5-4; 8 nucleotides align to TRBD1. CDR1 and CDR2 from the germline V gene are SGHNT and YYREEE (reference sequence). The CDR3 has 15 residues. J was trimmed by 4 bases and V by 5 bases; bases with no gene match: 10. The CDR3 loop reads CASRMTGAPAETQYF. For the CDR3, the DNA is TGTGCCAGCAGAATGACAGGGGCGCCGGCAGAGACCCAGTACTTC.

This CDR3 reads CASSMGRYTIYF. The CDR3 coding sequence is TGTGCCAGTAGTATGGGCCGATACACCATATATTTT. V usage is TRBV19 and J usage is TRBJ1-3; D remains ambiguous. Germline V gives CDR1 LNHDA, CDR2 SQIVND (reference sequence). Deletions cut 3 bases from V and 8 bases from J, with 8 bases between. The CDR3 contains 12 residues.

This clone has only one observation. The chain is built from TRBV6-4 and TRBJ2-1; 10 bases align to TRBD2. The CDR3 has 17 amino acids. Germline V CDR1 and CDR2: MRHNA, SNTAGT. V was clipped by 0 bases and J by 4 bases; unmatched bases: 6. DNA of the CDR3: TGTGCCAGCAGTGACTCAGGGCTAGCGGGGGCATACAATGAGCAGTTCTTC. Protein product: CASSDSGLAGAYNEQFF.

This chain uses TRBV6-1 with TRBJ2-5; tentatively, D is TRBD1 (6 bases). The germline V gene encodes CDR1 MNHNS and CDR2 SASEGT. The V and J ends lost 5 bases and 4 bases respectively, with 8 bases between them. This CDR3 has 12 residues. Written as DNA, the CDR3 is TGTGCCAGCAGTCAGGGGCGAGAGACCCAGTACTTC. Protein product: CASSQGRETQYF.

The V and J genes are TRBV2 and TRBJ1-3; D is perhaps TRBD1 (6 bases). Germline V gene data show CDR1 as SNHLY and CDR2 as FYNNEI. Trimming stripped 6 bases from V and 7 bases from J, with 16 bases between. The length of the CDR3 is 14 residues. The CDR3 bases are TGTGCCAGCAGAATACAGGGATGGTACAACACCATATATTTT. Its protein is CASRIQGWYNTIYF. The whole variable domain, remainder taken from reference TRBV2 and TRBJ1-3, is EPEVTQTPSHQVTQMGQEVILRCVPISNHLYFYWYRQILGQKVEFLVSFYNNEISEKSEIFDDQFSVERPDGSNFTLKIRSTKLEDSAMYFCASRIQGWYNTIYFGEGSWLTVV.

The chain joins TRBV7-9 to TRBJ2-7; D is perhaps TRBD2 (6 bases). The CDR3 extends over 12 amino acids. Germline V gene lookup returns CDR1 SEHNR and CDR2 FQNEAQ (reference sequence). Trimming removed 5 bases at V and 2 bases at J, with 7 bases between. CDR3 region: CASSPGAYEQYF. CDR3 bases: TGTGCCAGCAGCCCGGGGGCCTACGAGCAGTACTTC.

The rearrangement uses TRBV9 and TRBJ2-5; maybe TRBD2 (6 bases). V was shortened by 0 bases and J by 4 bases, with 13 bases between the two germline ends. Germline V gene data show CDR1 as SGDLS and CDR2 as YYNGEE. This CDR3 is built from 15 residues. The CDR3 loop reads CASSVGGGATETQYF. As DNA, the CDR3 is TGTGCCAGCAGCGTAGGCGGAGGGGCTACAGAGACCCAGTACTTC.

The gene calls are TRBV18 and TRBJ2-5; 7 bases map to TRBD1. The CDR3 extends over 14 amino acids. Germline assignment: CDR1 KGHSH and CDR2 LQKENI. Trimming took 3 bases from V and 4 from J; bases not matched to a gene: 5. The CDR3 loop reads CASSPLGQVETQYF. In DNA form, the CDR3 reads TGTGCCAGCTCACCTCTAGGACAGGTAGAGACCCAGTACTTC.

This rearrangement joins TRBV6-6 to TRBJ2-7; possibly TRBD1 for D (6 bases). Germline lookup yields CDR1 MNHNY and CDR2 SVGAGI (reference sequence). The CDR3 extends over 14 amino acids. Trimming shortened V by 5 bases and J by 3 bases, and 14 bases separated the two germline ends. The CDR3: CASSATGQLYEQYF. CDR3 in DNA: TGTGCCAGCAGTGCGACAGGACAACTCTACGAGCAGTACTTC.

The chain has TRBV15 and TRBJ2-4, with TRBD1 identical over 7 bases. Germline CDR1 reads LNHNV; CDR2 reads YYDKDF (reference sequence). Unmatched junction bases numbered 5, after V lost 5 bases and J lost 4 bases. The CDR3 spans 14 residues. The CDR3 DNA is TGTGCCACCAGCCCAGACAGGGCGAAAAACATTCAGTACTTC. This translates into CATSPDRAKNIQYF.

V usage is TRBV5-1 and J usage is TRBJ2-7; TRBD1 aligns across 7 bases. With V trimmed by 3 bases and J by 7 bases, 13 bases remained unmatched. This CDR3 has 15 residues. Germline V gene lookup returns CDR1 SGHRS and CDR2 YFSETQ. Here the CDR3 DNA reads TGCGCCAGCAGCTCTGTGGAGACAGGGAAGCAAGAGCAGTACTTC. It translates to CASSSVETGKQEQYF.

The chain combines TRBV18 with TRBJ2-7, with 7 bases fitting TRBD1. With 5 bases clipped from V and 7 bases from J, the junction kept 8 bases outside the gene matches. In germline, CDR1 is KGHSH, CDR2 LQKENI. The CDR3 has 13 amino acids. The CDR3 DNA is TGTGCCAGCTCAACCTATACAGGGGAGGAGCAGTACTTC. Its protein is CASSTYTGEEQYF.

This clone was seen only once. V gene TRBV7-8 combines with J gene TRBJ2-3; D is perhaps TRBD2 (6 bases). This CDR3 has 17 amino acids. V was trimmed by 5 bases and J by 7 bases, leaving 25 bases between them. Looked up from germline, CDR1 is SGHVS and CDR2 is FQNEAQ. Here the CDR3 reads CASSVSGLVHDWNTQYF. CDR3 bases: TGTGCCAGCAGCGTTTCGGGACTCGTCCATGATTGGAATACGCAGTATTTT.

V and J are TRBV12-5 and TRBJ1-1; D not certain. Trimming shortened V by 3 bases and J by 8 bases, and 10 bases separated the two germline ends. This CDR3 comprises 12 residues. Germline CDR1 LGHNT, CDR2 FRNRAP. DNA of the CDR3: TGTGCTAGTGGTTTTTACCGGGGAGAAGCTTTCTTT. It is translated as CASGFYRGEAFF.

The chain combines TRBV27 with TRBJ2-5; TRBD2 agrees at 8 bases. Trimming removed 5 bases from V and 4 bases from J; junction bases left unmatched: 15. The CDR3 consists of 17 residues. The V gene's germline CDR1 is MNHEY and CDR2 SMNVEV (reference sequence). The CDR3 is CASSLLPLAGVRETQYF. The CDR3, as DNA: TGTGCCAGCAGTCTCCTACCTCTAGCGGGCGTGAGAGAGACCCAGTACTTC.

The chain combines TRBV27 with TRBJ2-1, with TRBD2 matching 12 bases. Trimming cost V 5 bases and J 6 bases; bases outside gene matches: 8. The germline gives CDR1 MNHEY, CDR2 SMNVEV (reference sequence). The CDR3 is 16 amino acids. The DNA for the CDR3 is TGTGCCAGCAGTCGCGGGACTAGCGGGTTCTCCAATGAGCAGTTCTTC. Translating it yields CASSRGTSGFSNEQFF.

This clone was seen a handful of times. This rearrangement joins TRBV18 to TRBJ2-5, with D maybe TRBD1 (6 bases). This CDR3 comprises 21 residues. V was clipped by 1 base and J by 1 base, with 28 bases between them. Germline V gene sequence: CDR1 KGHSH, CDR2 LQKENI. The CDR3 reads CASSPRSGVSPTATGQETQYF. The CDR3 DNA reads TGTGCCAGCTCACCACGGTCAGGGGTGAGTCCAACGGCAACGGGCCAAGAGACCCAGTACTTC.

This sequence joins TRBV19 and TRBJ2-3, with 9 bases aligning to TRBD2. Germline CDR1 LNHDA, CDR2 SQIVND (reference sequence). The CDR3 runs to 13 residues. The DNA of the CDR3 is TGTGCTTGCGGGGGGGCTAGCACAGATACGCAGTATTTT. This sequence encodes CACGGASTDTQYF.

The chain recombines TRBV27 with TRBJ2-1, with D perhaps matching TRBD1 (6 bases). The CDR3 is made up of 14 amino acids. Germline V CDR1 and CDR2: MNHEY, SMNVEV (reference sequence). V was trimmed by 6 bases and J by 1 base, leaving 10 bases between them. The CDR3 sequence: CASSSTGSYNEQFF. The CDR3 DNA reads as TGTGCCAGCAGCTCGACAGGATCCTACAATGAGCAGTTCTTC.

The count of this clone is one. The chain is built from TRBV27 and TRBJ1-2; a possible D gene is TRBD1 (6 bases). CDR3 size: 19 residues. Per the germline V gene, CDR1 is MNHEY and CDR2 is SMNVEV (reference sequence). Trimming pared 2 bases from V and 2 bases from J, leaving 24 bases between. The CDR3 coding sequence is TGTGCCAGCAGTTTAAATCTTTGGGCCCGGACAGTTCTAAACTATGGCTACACCTTC. Its protein is CASSLNLWARTVLNYGYTF.

The genes are TRBV6-6 and TRBJ1-5; tentative D call: TRBD1 (6 bases). CDR3 size: 16 residues. The germline gives CDR1 MNHNY, CDR2 SVGAGI (reference sequence). Trimming stripped 5 bases from V and 6 bases from J, with 20 bases between. The CDR3: CASSTYRDTEVQPQHF. DNA of the CDR3: TGTGCCAGCAGTACCTACCGGGACACGGAGGTTCAGCCCCAGCATTTT.

The chain recombines TRBV6-6 with TRBJ1-2; 7 nucleotides match TRBD1. The trim removed 4 bases at V and 6 bases at J, leaving 5 bases unmatched. The CDR3 extends over 13 amino acids. Germline V gives CDR1 MNHNY, CDR2 SVGAGI (reference sequence). In DNA form, the CDR3 reads TGTGCCAGCAGTTTGGAGGGGGCGGATGGCTACACCTTC. This encodes CASSLEGADGYTF.

The rearrangement joins TRBV5-1 to TRBJ2-3; TRBD2 might be the D (5 bases). The CDR3 length is 14 residues. The V gene's germline CDR1 is SGHRS and CDR2 YFSETQ. Trimming took 4 bases from V and 6 from J, leaving 15 bases between them. The CDR3 coding sequence is TGCGCCAGCAGCAAAGACTATTCCTGGGATACGCAGTATTTT. Protein product: CASSKDYSWDTQYF.

Only a few counts were recorded for this clone. This chain joins TRBV2 and TRBJ2-2, with a possible D match to TRBD1 (5 bases). The CDR3 extends over 14 amino acids. V lost 6 bases and J 1 base, leaving 9 bases between the germline ends. Germline CDR1 SNHLY, CDR2 FYNNEI. The CDR3 protein is CASSPGQNTGELFF. For the CDR3, the DNA is TGTGCCAGCAGCCCCGGACAGAACACCGGGGAGCTGTTTTTT.

The V gene is TRBV29-1, the J gene TRBJ2-2, with D hard to call. CDR3 length: 11 amino acids. Germline V gene data show CDR1 as SQVTM and CDR2 as ANQGSEA. V shed 5 bases and J shed 6 bases, with 7 bases lying between them. CDR3 residues: CSVYLPGELFF. The DNA of the CDR3 is TGCAGCGTTTATCTTCCCGGGGAGCTGTTTTTT.

The rearrangement uses TRBV29-1 and TRBJ2-1, with TRBD2 matching over 12 bases. CDR3 size: 15 residues. V dropped 6 bases and J dropped 3; count of bases not matched to a gene: 6. The germline gives CDR1 SQVTM, CDR2 ANQGSEA. This CDR3 is CSVTALAGGYNEQFF. The CDR3 DNA reads as TGCAGCGTGACGGCACTAGCGGGAGGCTACAATGAGCAGTTCTTC.

This chain uses TRBV5-1 with TRBJ2-2; 7 bases agree with TRBD2. V lost 2 bases, J lost 1 base, and 8 bases stayed unmatched. The CDR3 consists of 17 residues. CDR1 SGHRS and CDR2 YFSETQ come from the germline V gene. The CDR3 region has the DNA TGCGCCAGCAGCTTCATCCTTGGGGGGGAGAACACCGGGGAGCTGTTTTTT. Its protein is CASSFILGGENTGELFF.

The rearrangement links TRBV6-5 to TRBJ1-5; D gene unclear. Germline loops: CDR1 MNHEY, CDR2 SVGAGI. V lost 5 bases, J lost 8 bases, and 13 bases lay in between. The CDR3 covers 13 residues. The CDR3 bases are TGTGCCAGCAGTACATCACGAATGGAGCCCCAGCATTTT. This gives the protein CASSTSRMEPQHF.

Concerning this clone itself: Relative to the germline gene, one junction end is altered; a read error may explain this. V gene TRBV5-4 combines with J gene TRBJ2-7, with TRBD2 matching 9 bases. CDR1 and CDR2 from the germline V gene are SGHNT and YYREEE (reference sequence). This CDR3 comprises 16 residues. The CDR3 region has the DNA TGTGCCAGCAGCTGGCGTGGCGGGGGGGCCTCCTTCGAGCAGTACTTC. The encoded protein is CASSWRGGGASFEQYF.